Included here is one TCR beta chain sequence, with context. The identical CDR3 is also encoded by other nucleotide sequences in the sample. The entry originates in a study of shared clonotypes between healthy human individuals. Clones were read by immunoSEQ multiplex PCR, and TCRdb kept only the in-frame ones, dropping some. The data contain roughly 2.2 million clones, roughly 93% of them singletons. V lost 0 bases and J 4 bases, leaving 5 bases between the germline ends. The length of the CDR3 is 13 residues. Per germline, CDR1 SGHTA and CDR2 FQGTGA. The clonotype comes from a man younger than 35 in good health. Some clones in this sample may be carry-over from other donors' samples. Input material: naive CD4+ T cells from PBMCs. This sample's subset: CD45RA+ positively selected. This chain joins TRBV7-3 and TRBJ2-3; D not certain. As DNA, the CDR3 is TGTGCCAGCAGCTTAACAGGTTCAGATACGCAGTATTTT. This sequence encodes CASSLTGSDTQYF.